These 22 T cell receptor beta chains share one sample of origin, sequenced in a study of identifying expanded T cells in peripheral blood. Sequencing was performed with immunoSEQ multiplex PCR; in TCRdb, only in-frame clones are kept and a portion is missing. The sample holds around 100,000 clones, roughly 90% seen once. The specimen was blood. The source is a person between 18 and 75 years old in good health.

This rearrangement joins TRBV7-2 to TRBJ2-5; no firm D call. V was clipped by 6 bases and J by 2 bases, with 7 bases between them. This CDR3 has 12 residues. CDR1 is SGHTA, CDR2 FQGNSA, per germline. The CDR3 DNA sequence: TGTGCCAGCAGTTTTAATCAAGAGACCCAGTACTTC. Its translation: CASSFNQETQYF.

CDR3 sequence reads: CASSFSQETQYF. For the CDR3, the DNA is TGTGCCAGCAGCTTTAGCCAAGAGACCCAGTACTTC. The V call is TRBV5-5, the J call TRBJ2-5; no definite D call. This CDR3 region has 12 residues. Deletions cut 2 bases from V and 1 base from J, with 3 bases between. From germline, CDR1 is SGHKS and CDR2 YYEKEE (reference sequence).

In its sample, this clone was seen a few times. The V gene is TRBV5-8, the J gene TRBJ1-6, with D uncertain. V lost 4 bases, J lost 11 bases, and 7 bases lay in between. The CDR3 runs to 11 residues. Germline-derived CDR1 and CDR2 are SGHTS and YDEGEE. CDR3 in DNA: TGTGCCAGCAGCCCGGATGCACCCCTCCACTTT. Residues: CASSPDAPLHF.

V gene TRBV6-1 combines with J gene TRBJ1-1; 9 nucleotides align to TRBD1. V trimming: 0 bases; J trimming: 6 bases; junction bases outside the gene matches: 8. The CDR3 sequence is 16 residues long. Germline V CDR1 and CDR2: MNHNS, SASEGT. DNA for the CDR3: TGTGCCAGCAGTGAAGCCTTCACAGGGGGCCGAGCTGAAGCTTTCTTT. Its translation is CASSEAFTGGRAEAFF.

This chain joins TRBV10-3 and TRBJ2-1, with D possibly being TRBD2 (6 bases). Germline CDR1 and CDR2: ENHRY and SYGVKD. CDR3 size: 17 residues. V was trimmed by 6 bases and J by 0 bases, leaving 18 bases between them. The CDR3 region has the DNA TGTGCCATCAGGGTAAACGGGACTCAAAGCTCCTACAATGAGCAGTTCTTC. This sequence encodes CAIRVNGTQSSYNEQFF.

V usage is TRBV7-2 and J usage is TRBJ2-5; D is perhaps TRBD2 (5 bases). The CDR3 covers 14 residues. The V and J ends lost 5 bases and 1 base respectively, with 11 bases between them. Germline loops: CDR1 SGHTA, CDR2 FQGNSA. In DNA, the CDR3 is TGTGCCAGCAGCCCCGCGGGCAGCCAAGAGACCCAGTACTTC. Amino acid sequence: CASSPAGSQETQYF.

The J gene is TRBJ1-5, the V gene TRBV7-2; the D is unclear. V was shortened by 7 bases and J by 5 bases, with 12 bases between the two germline ends. The V gene's germline CDR1 is SGHTA and CDR2 FQGNSA. The CDR3 length is 13 residues. This CDR3 is CASTQSEDQPQHF. The CDR3 DNA follows: TGTGCCAGCACCCAATCGGAAGATCAGCCCCAGCATTTT.

This clone was counted between two and nine times. Here the CDR3 reads CASQYSSNYGYTF. Written as DNA, the CDR3 is TGTGCCAGCCAATACAGCTCTAACTATGGCTACACCTTC. The V and J genes are TRBV28 and TRBJ1-2; D call uncertain. The CDR3 runs 13 residues. Per the germline V gene, CDR1 is MDHEN and CDR2 is SYDVKM. Trimming removed 8 bases from V and 0 bases from J, with 10 bases in between.

This chain uses TRBV9 with TRBJ2-1, with D possibly matching TRBD1 (6 bases). CDR3 length: 12 amino acids. Germline CDR1 reads SGDLS; CDR2 reads YYNGEE. Trimming took off 1 base at V and 7 bases at J, with 6 bases between the two ends. The CDR3 spells CASSVQGNEQFF. The CDR3, as DNA: TGTGCCAGCAGCGTACAGGGGAATGAGCAGTTCTTC.

The V gene is TRBV18, the J gene TRBJ1-3; weak D call: TRBD1 (5 bases). V lost 1 base and J 9 bases, leaving 7 bases between the germline ends. This CDR3 is built from 12 residues. The V gene's germline CDR1 is KGHSH and CDR2 LQKENI. The CDR3 loop reads CASSPRRGTIYF. Written as DNA, the CDR3 is TGTGCCAGCTCACCACGGAGGGGCACCATATATTTT.

The chain has TRBV9 and TRBJ2-3; 11 nucleotides align to TRBD2. The CDR3 has 16 residues. Germline CDR1 reads SGDLS; CDR2 reads YYNGEE. V dropped 1 base and J dropped 4; count of bases not matched to a gene: 5. CDR3 protein: CASSVLAGGPADTQYF. In DNA, the CDR3 is TGTGCCAGCAGCGTACTAGCGGGGGGCCCAGCAGATACGCAGTATTTT.

Concerning this clone itself: The germline gene is not matched at one end of the junction; a read error may be the cause. The CDR3 sequence: CASSLATNAEAFF. The CDR3 coding sequence is TGTGCCAGCAGCTTAGCGACGAACGCTGAAGCTTTCTTT. This chain connects TRBV7-6 to TRBJ1-1; D remains ambiguous. The CDR3 runs 13 residues. Germline V gives CDR1 SGHVS, CDR2 FNYEAQ.

This chain links TRBV29-1 with TRBJ2-1, with 9 positions matching TRBD2. Trimming cost V 6 bases and J 1 base; bases outside gene matches: 4. CDR3 length: 14 residues. Germline CDR1 reads SQVTM; CDR2 reads ANQGSEA. This chain's CDR3 is CSVSGGQSYNEQFF. The CDR3 nucleotides are TGCAGCGTAAGCGGGGGGCAATCCTACAATGAGCAGTTCTTC.

CDR3 in amino acids: CASADRHPLGPLHF. DNA of the CDR3: TGTGCCAGCGCCGATAGACACCCCCTGGGGCCCCTCCACTTT. The chain has TRBV2 and TRBJ1-6; D remains ambiguous. Germline V gives CDR1 SNHLY, CDR2 FYNNEI. The ends were cut back, 8 bases at V and 13 bases at J, with 21 bases in the middle. The CDR3 consists of 14 residues.

The J gene is TRBJ2-7, the V gene TRBV12-5, with D perhaps matching TRBD1 (6 bases). V dropped 1 base and J dropped 2 bases, with 6 bases sitting between them. This CDR3 contains 13 residues. Germline V lookup: CDR1 LGHNT, CDR2 FRNRAP. Here the CDR3 reads CASGLGTAYEQYF. CDR3 coding DNA: TGTGCTAGTGGTTTGGGGACAGCCTACGAGCAGTACTTC.

The chain links TRBV6-1 to TRBJ1-3; TRBD1 aligns across 8 bases. CDR3 size: 14 residues. Germline values: CDR1 MNHNS, CDR2 SASEGT. V dropped 5 bases and J dropped 4; count of bases not matched to a gene: 4. CDR3 in DNA: TGTGCCAGCAGTAGCAGGGGGCCGGGAAACACCATATATTTT. This translates into CASSSRGPGNTIYF.

This clone was counted a few times. This chain connects TRBV27 to TRBJ1-5; 7 bases agree with TRBD1. V lost 4 bases and J lost 4; bases outside the gene matches: 4. This CDR3 comprises 14 residues. In germline, CDR1 is MNHEY, CDR2 SMNVEV (reference sequence). In DNA form, the CDR3 reads TGTGCCAGCAGTTACCGGGACAGAAATCAGCCCCAGCATTTT. Translating gives CASSYRDRNQPQHF.

The chain employs TRBV5-6 and TRBJ1-2; D not certain. Trimming took off 4 bases at V and 7 bases at J, with 14 bases between the two ends. This CDR3 contains 13 residues. CDR1 is SGHDT and CDR2 is YYEEEE in the germline V gene. This CDR3 reads CASSPHAVRGYTF. In DNA, the CDR3 is TGTGCCAGCAGCCCTCACGCCGTCCGTGGCTACACCTTC.

The chain links TRBV4-3 to TRBJ2-3, with 7 bases matching TRBD2. CDR3 size: 14 residues. Looked up from germline, CDR1 is LGHNA and CDR2 is YSLEER. The ends lost 4 bases at V and 1 base at J; junction bases unmatched: 2. The CDR3 sequence is CASSPRGGTDTQYF. The DNA for the CDR3 is TGCGCCAGCAGCCCACGGGGGGGCACAGATACGCAGTATTTT.

The chain joins TRBV7-2 to TRBJ2-7; D is unresolved. Germline V gene data show CDR1 as SGHTA and CDR2 as FQGNSA. Between the trimmed V and J ends, which lost 7 bases and 2 bases, there was a span of 9 bases. The CDR3 spans 12 residues. In DNA, the CDR3 is TGTGCCAGCAATAATCAGGCCTACGAGCAGTACTTC. Protein sequence: CASNNQAYEQYF.

The chain joins TRBV4-3 to TRBJ2-7; 8 nucleotides agree with TRBD1. V trimming: 0 bases; J trimming: 11 bases; junction bases outside the gene matches: 9. The CDR3 has 14 residues. The germline V gene has CDR1 LGHNA and CDR2 YSLEER. The CDR3 DNA sequence: TGCGCCAGCAGCCAAGAAATTGGACAGGGTGGGGAGTACTTC. Amino acids: CASSQEIGQGGEYF.

CDR3 sequence reads: CASSQDYFTEAFF. The CDR3 region has the DNA TGCGCCAGCAGCCAAGATTACTTCACTGAAGCTTTCTTT. The genes are TRBV4-3 and TRBJ1-1; no reliable D call. Germline-derived CDR1 and CDR2 are LGHNA and YSLEER. Trimming removed 0 bases at V and 4 bases at J, with 6 bases between. The CDR3 is made up of 13 amino acids.